This T cell receptor (beta chain) is from a study of T cells in narcolepsy. Findings and limits, study-wide: In some patient and control memory CD4+ samples, autoreactive clones were absent. Autoreactive clonotypes reportedly recurred in blood of same and different patients, not controls. Same-patient CSF and blood CD4+ T cell clonotypes included HCRT-specific and TRIB2-specific autoreactive ones.

Some clones are missing from TCRdb's copy, which holds only in-frame ones; the method was immunoSEQ multiplex PCR. The sample yields under 35,000 clones, around four fifths seen once. As regards this clone: Its specificity is unknown.

The clonotype was recovered from a human donor in good health. The sequenced sample consisted of memory (CD45RA-) CD4+ T cells from blood.

The DNA for the CDR3 is TGTGCCAGCAGCTTAGCGCTTGAGCAGCCCCAGCATTTT. This encodes CASSLALEQPQHF. The V and J genes are TRBV7-2 and TRBJ1-5; D call uncertain. The germline V and J ends were trimmed by 0 bases and 7 bases, with 7 bases remaining between them. Germline assignment: CDR1 SGHTA and CDR2 FQGNSA. The CDR3 runs to 13 residues.